This T cell receptor beta chain was identified in a study of blood T cell repertoires in COVID-19. Clones were read by immunoSEQ multiplex PCR, and TCRdb kept only the in-frame ones, dropping some. The sample consists of about 160,000 clones, around 81% of them appearing once. Recruits, aged roughly 18 to 90 years, lived in 24 US areas. The clonotype originates from a man in his forties or fifties who had recovered from COVID-19. Sequences were obtained from PBMCs or T cells enriched from blood (not recorded which).

The CDR3 DNA reads as TGTGCCAGCTCACCGGACTTCAGTAATGAAAAACTGTTTTTT. Its translation: CASSPDFSNEKLFF. The chain combines TRBV18 with TRBJ1-4; D gene uncertain. CDR1 is KGHSH and CDR2 is LQKENI in the germline V gene. With 3 bases removed from V and 4 bases from J, the gap between germline ends came to 9 bases. The CDR3 has 14 residues.